These 2 T cell receptor beta chains were all obtained from the same sample, sequenced in a study of shared clonotypes between healthy human individuals. Generated by immunoSEQ multiplex PCR, the TCRdb table keeps only in-frame clones and is missing some. The repertoire holds 2 million to 2.5 million clones, 80% to 95% seen once, with about 0.38% in the top ten. Sequenced: naive CD4+ T cells from PBMCs. The subset was: CD45RA+ positively selected. These receptors were taken from a man between 18 and 29 years old in good health. Some clones in this sample may be carry-over from other donors' samples.

The CDR3 region is CASRETGRGTEAFF. CDR3 DNA sequence: TGTGCCAGCAGGGAAACTGGGCGGGGGACTGAAGCTTTCTTT. J is TRBJ1-1 and V is TRBV6-1, with D perhaps matching TRBD1 (5 bases). This CDR3 is 14 amino acids long. Trimming removed 6 bases from V and 5 bases from J, with 16 bases in between. CDR1 and CDR2 (germline): MNHNS, SASEGT.

CDR3 in amino acids: CASSQSGLGSYPDTQYF. The CDR3 DNA is TGCGCCAGCAGCCAATCCGGACTGGGGTCGTATCCAGATACGCAGTATTTT. The chain employs TRBV4-1 and TRBJ2-3; the D gene is possibly TRBD2 (5 bases). This CDR3 comprises 17 residues. Trimming pared 2 bases from V and 4 bases from J, leaving 19 bases between. The germline V gene has CDR1 MGHRA and CDR2 YSYEKL.